The 23 T cell receptor beta chains presented below share a single source sample, sequenced in a study of T cells in Graves' hyperthyroidism and ophthalmopathy. RNA transcripts were the template for amplifying TCR beta CDR3 regions. The primer set for the first-round RT-PCR of the TCR CDR3 was HTBI. TCRdb re-analysed the multiplex PCR reads in MiXCR, keeping a single row per CDR3 protein. The repertoire holds hundreds of thousands of distinct CDR3 sequences, with less than 15% as singletons. The sequenced sample consisted of blood. These receptors all stem from a woman aged 18-30 years with Graves' hyperthyroidism.

In this sample, this clonotype turned up many times. The rearrangement joins TRBV11-2 to TRBJ2-5; 7 nucleotides agree with TRBD1. Germline CDR1 is SGHAT and CDR2 is FQNNGV. The V gene end was trimmed by 4 bases and the J gene end by 1 base; junction bases not matched to a gene: 6. The CDR3 is 15 residues long. The CDR3 protein is CASSSRQGSQETQYF. DNA for the CDR3: TGTGCCAGCAGCTCCAGACAGGGCTCCCAAGAGACCCAGTACTTC.

This CDR3 is CASCQRGSGSYEQYF. In DNA, the CDR3 is TGTGCCAGCTGCCAGCGAGGTAGCGGGAGCTACGAGCAGTACTTC. The V and J genes are TRBV12-3 or TRBV12-4 and TRBJ2-7; the match to TRBD2 covers 9 bases. J lost 3 bases, V lost 8 bases, and 11 bases had no gene match. There are 15 residues in the CDR3.

Many counts were recorded for this clonotype. The rearrangement uses TRBV11-2 and TRBJ1-1; D unclear. The CDR3 loop spans 14 amino acids. Trimming pared 4 bases from V and 1 base from J, leaving 10 bases between. The germline gives CDR1 SGHAT, CDR2 FQNNGV. The CDR3 DNA sequence: TGTGCCAGCAGCTCACTCAAGGGGAACACTGAAGCTTTCTTT. It encodes CASSSLKGNTEAFF.

The chain has TRBV11-2 and TRBJ2-6; D is undetermined. The CDR3 consists of 14 residues. Germline values: CDR1 SGHAT, CDR2 FQNNGV. Trimming removed 4 bases at V and 0 bases at J, with 4 bases between. The CDR3 here is CASSSTSGANVLTF. The CDR3 DNA follows: TGTGCCAGCAGCTCGACCTCTGGGGCCAACGTCCTGACTTTC.

There are many counts of this clonotype. CDR3 nucleotide sequence: TGCGCCAGCAGCCAAGTCCCTAGCGGGAGGGCCTGGGGACAAGAGACCCAGTACTTC. As protein: CASSQVPSGRAWGQETQYF. This chain connects TRBV4-1 to TRBJ2-5, with TRBD2 identical over 12 bases. Germline assignment: CDR1 MGHRA and CDR2 YSYEKL. The CDR3 has 19 amino acids. The V and J ends lost 1 base and 2 bases, in that order; junction bases with no gene match: 11.

This clonotype was observed at least ten times. The chain carries TRBV9 and TRBJ2-7; 12 nucleotides align to TRBD2. This CDR3 contains 15 residues. Trimming removed 3 bases from V and 5 bases from J; junction bases left unmatched: 6. CDR1 and CDR2 (germline): SGDLS, YYNGEE. In nucleotides, the CDR3 is TGTGCCAGCAGCGCTAGCGGGAGGGCTTCCCACGAGCAGTACTTC. Protein product: CASSASGRASHEQYF. The full variable domain, in which reference TRBV9 and TRBJ2-7 provide the parts outside the CDR3, is DSGVTQTPKHLITATGQRVTLRCSPRSGDLSVYWYQQSLDQGLQFLIQYYNGEERAKGNILERFSAQQFPDLHSELNLSSLELGDSALYFCASSASGRASHEQYFGPGTRLTVT.

In this sample, this clonotype turned up many times. The rearrangement joins TRBV11-3 to TRBJ2-3; D possibly corresponds to TRBD1 (7 bases). Germline CDR1 and CDR2: SGHNT and YENEEA. Between the trimmed V and J ends, which lost 3 bases and 7 bases, there was a span of 14 bases. The CDR3 consists of 14 residues. CDR3 nucleotides: TGTGCCAGCAGCTTTAACCAGGGGGGAAATACGCAGTATTTT. Encoded protein: CASSFNQGGNTQYF.

This clonotype was counted at least ten times. The V call is TRBV27, the J call TRBJ1-2; no definite D call. V lost 0 bases to trimming and J lost 2 bases, with 7 bases between them. Germline lookup yields CDR1 MNHEY and CDR2 SMNVEV (reference sequence). CDR3 length: 14 residues. The CDR3 region has the DNA TGTGCCAGCAGTTTATCGGCAGGAAACTATGGCTACACCTTC. Protein product: CASSLSAGNYGYTF.

This clonotype was recorded at least ten times. This chain joins TRBV11-2 and TRBJ2-1; 7 nucleotides agree with TRBD2. The CDR3 covers 14 residues. Germline V gene data show CDR1 as SGHAT and CDR2 as FQNNGV. V gave up 1 base and J gave up 7 bases; unmatched junction bases: 4. The CDR3 sequence: CASSLASGRNEQFF. CDR3 bases: TGTGCCAGCAGCTTAGCCTCCGGGAGGAATGAGCAGTTCTTC. Combining the CDR3 with reference TRBV11-2 and TRBJ2-1 gives the whole variable domain EAGVAQSPRYKIIEKRQSVAFWCNPISGHATLYWYQQILGQGPKLLIQFQNNGVVDDSQLPKDRFSAERLKGVDSTLKIQPAKLEDSAVYLCASSLASGRNEQFFGPGTRLTVL.

This clonotype was detected a few times. This sequence may be a read error, since a much larger clone differs from it by one base. The chain combines TRBV6-4 with TRBJ2-3; D ambiguous. The CDR3 runs to 13 residues. CDR1 is MRHNA, CDR2 SNTAGT, per germline. V was pared by 6 bases and J by 1 base, with 8 bases between. The CDR3 here is CASSIDRTDTQYF. CDR3 DNA: TGTGCCAGCAGCATAGACCGCACAGATACGCAGTATTTT.

The V and J genes are TRBV4-1 and TRBJ2-5; D is perhaps TRBD1 or TRBD2 (5 bases each). There are 15 residues in the CDR3. From germline, CDR1 is MGHRA and CDR2 YSYEKL. V dropped 2 bases and J dropped 9 bases, with 19 bases sitting between them. The CDR3 coding sequence is TGCGCCAGCAGCCAACTCCCGGGACGCCTATCTCCCCAGTACTTC. This codes for CASSQLPGRLSPQYF.

This chain uses TRBV5-1 with TRBJ1-4, with 9 bases aligning to TRBD1. Trimming cost V 4 bases and J 6 bases; bases outside gene matches: 4. CDR1 SGHRS and CDR2 YFSETQ come from the germline V gene. The CDR3 is 14 amino acids. CDR3: CASSTRDRDEKLFF. The CDR3, as DNA: TGCGCCAGCAGCACCCGGGACAGGGATGAAAAACTGTTTTTT.

The sample holds many counts of this clonotype. V usage is TRBV20-1 and J usage is TRBJ1-1; possibly TRBD1 for D (6 bases). Germline CDR1 and CDR2: DFQATT and SNEGSKA (reference sequence). V was trimmed by 6 bases and J by 0 bases, leaving 14 bases between them. CDR3 length equals 14 residues. This chain's CDR3 is CSAHKGGVNTEAFF. Here the CDR3 DNA reads TGCAGTGCACACAAGGGGGGGGTGAACACTGAAGCTTTCTTT.

This clonotype has at least ten counts. The gene calls are TRBV7-2 and TRBJ2-3; maybe TRBD2 (6 bases). CDR3 size: 18 residues. With 1 base removed from V and 0 bases from J, the gap between germline ends came to 17 bases. Germline V gene sequence: CDR1 SGHTA, CDR2 FQGNSA. The CDR3 region has the DNA TGTGCCAGCAGCTTAGGGCCGGGACTCTACGTTAGCACAGATACGCAGTATTTT. Its protein product is CASSLGPGLYVSTDTQYF.

The sample holds many counts of this clonotype. The rearrangement uses TRBV28 and TRBJ2-3, with 7 bases aligning to TRBD2. Germline V gives CDR1 MDHEN, CDR2 SYDVKM. CDR3 length: 15 amino acids. The ends lost 8 bases at V and 6 bases at J; junction bases unmatched: 14. The CDR3 nucleotides are TGTGCCAGCGCCTCTCCAGCGGGACCGCATGATACGCAGTATTTT. The encoded protein is CASASPAGPHDTQYF.

This clonotype was observed a few times. The V call is TRBV20-1, the J call TRBJ2-1; maybe TRBD2 (6 bases). Per germline, CDR1 DFQATT and CDR2 SNEGSKA (reference sequence). CDR3 length equals 16 residues. With 0 bases removed from V and 0 bases from J, the gap between germline ends came to 12 bases. The CDR3 coding sequence is TGCAGTGCTAGAGATCGCCTAGCGCCCTCCTACAATGAGCAGTTCTTC. Its protein product is CSARDRLAPSYNEQFF.

This clonotype was found a few times. The chain joins TRBV30 to TRBJ2-1; D not resolved. V lost 4 bases and J 1 base, leaving 11 bases between the germline ends. Looked up from germline, CDR1 is GTSNPN and CDR2 is SVGIG (reference sequence). The CDR3 has 14 residues. The CDR3 DNA is TGTGCCTGGAACCGGAACAGATCCTACAATGAGCAGTTCTTC. Translated, it gives CAWNRNRSYNEQFF.

Only a few counts were recorded for this clonotype. The chain links TRBV5-1 to TRBJ2-7; 8 nucleotides align to TRBD1. The J segment lost 4 bases and the V segment lost 1 base, leaving 10 bases of the junction unmatched. The germline V gene encodes CDR1 SGHRS and CDR2 YFSETQ. The CDR3 loop spans 16 amino acids. CDR3 DNA sequence: TGCGCCAGCAGCTTGTTTCCTCGGACAGGGACATACGAGCAGTACTTC. Amino acid sequence: CASSLFPRTGTYEQYF.

This clonotype has ten or more counts. This chain links TRBV7-2 with TRBJ2-1; D may correspond to TRBD1 or TRBD2 (6 bases each). Trimming stripped 1 base from V and 4 bases from J, with 11 bases between. Germline loops: CDR1 SGHTA, CDR2 FQGNSA. The CDR3 is 15 amino acids. CDR3 protein: CASSLGGAQYNEQFF. CDR3 bases: TGTGCCAGCAGCTTAGGGGGGGCCCAATACAATGAGCAGTTCTTC.

This clonotype showed up many times. The J gene is TRBJ2-1, the V gene TRBV12-3 or TRBV12-4, with D perhaps TRBD1 or TRBD2 (5 bases each). This CDR3 is built from 14 residues. Deletions cut 5 bases from V and 2 bases from J, with 10 bases between. CDR3 DNA sequence: TGTGCCAGCAGTCTCGGGGCCACCTACAATGAGCAGTTCTTC. Translating gives CASSLGATYNEQFF.

At least ten counts were recorded for this clonotype. The gene calls are TRBV4-2 and TRBJ1-1; 10 bases map to TRBD1. This CDR3 region has 15 residues. Germline CDR1 reads LGHNA; CDR2 reads YNFKEQ. After removal of 5 bases from V and 3 bases from J, the junction contained 6 bases not matched to a gene. CDR3 sequence (DNA): TGTGCCAGCAGCGACAGGGGGCCCATGGACACTGAAGCTTTCTTT. Protein sequence: CASSDRGPMDTEAFF.

The table lists this clonotype with a few counts. This chain connects TRBV2 to TRBJ2-3, with D possibly TRBD1 on 6 matching bases. Per the germline V gene, CDR1 is SNHLY and CDR2 is FYNNEI. The V end lost 8 bases, the J end lost 4 bases, and 13 bases lay between the germline ends. The CDR3 is 13 residues long. CDR3: CASETGIPDTQYF. The CDR3 bases are TGTGCCAGCGAAACAGGGATCCCAGATACGCAGTATTTT.

This clonotype was seen more than once but under ten times. The chain has TRBV19 and TRBJ1-3; D is uncertain. V was shortened by 9 bases and J by 0 bases, with 24 bases between the two germline ends. CDR1 and CDR2 (germline): LNHDA, SQIVND (reference sequence). The CDR3 runs to 18 residues. The CDR3: CASSPMRTLKRSGNTIYF. In DNA, the CDR3 is TGTGCCAGCTCTCCGATGAGAACTCTTAAACGCTCTGGAAACACCATATATTTT.